The 5 T cell receptor beta chains listed next were all sequenced from one sample in a study of T cells in Graves' hyperthyroidism and ophthalmopathy. TCR beta CDR3 regions were amplified from RNA. Initially, a first-round RT-PCR of the TCR CDR3 employed the HTBI primer set. TCRdb re-analysed the multiplex PCR reads in MiXCR, keeping a single row per CDR3 protein. The table has 280,000 or so distinct CDR3 sequences, approximately 14% seen once; the top ten hold 30%. Material: blood. The receptor source for this set is a woman aged 50 to 65 with Graves' hyperthyroidism that later progressed to Graves' ophthalmopathy.

This clonotype was picked up a small number of times. The CDR3 DNA sequence: TGTGCCAGCAGCTCGGGACAGGCCGGCACCGGGGAGCTGTTTTTT. Its protein is CASSSGQAGTGELFF. This sequence joins TRBV7-3 and TRBJ2-2, with 8 bases fitting TRBD1. Trimming at V came to 4 bases and at J to 4 bases, leaving 5 bases not matched to a gene. The CDR3 runs to 15 residues. CDR1 is SGHTA, CDR2 FQGTGA, per germline.

This clonotype was counted between two and nine times. A much larger clone differs by one base, so this may be a read error. The J gene is TRBJ2-5, the V gene TRBV28; 12 nucleotides align to TRBD2. The CDR3 is 15 amino acids. Germline V gene data show CDR1 as MDHEN and CDR2 as SYDVKM. CDR3 coding DNA: TGTGCCACCCACCCTCTAGCGGGAGGGGAAGAGATCCAGTACTTC. Its translation: CATHPLAGGEEIQYF.

This clonotype was observed many times. The rearrangement uses TRBV20-1 and TRBJ2-1; TRBD1 or TRBD2 may be the D gene (5 bases each). CDR1 and CDR2 (germline): DFQATT, SNEGSKA (reference sequence). This CDR3 spans 15 amino acids. V dropped 0 bases and J dropped 3 bases, with 12 bases sitting between them. CDR3 loop: CSARDWGPNYNEQFF. As DNA, the CDR3 is TGCAGTGCTAGAGATTGGGGACCTAACTACAATGAGCAGTTCTTC.

Ten or more counts support this clonotype. The chain joins TRBV3-1 to TRBJ2-2, with 8 bases matching TRBD1. The CDR3 spans 14 residues. The V gene's germline CDR1 is LGHDT and CDR2 YNNKEL (reference sequence). The junction had 5 bases not matched to a gene; V was cut back by 4 bases and J by 7 bases. As DNA, the CDR3 is TGTGCCAGCAGCCTCCCGACAGGGGTCGGGGAGCTGTTTTTT. This sequence encodes CASSLPTGVGELFF.

This clonotype was detected many times. The V call is TRBV20-1, the J call TRBJ2-7, with D maybe TRBD1 (5 bases). This CDR3 contains 15 residues. From germline, CDR1 is DFQATT and CDR2 SNEGSKA (reference sequence). Trimming took 5 bases from V and 1 from J, leaving 18 bases between them. The CDR3 region is CSAHKNRRGSYEQYF. The CDR3 DNA follows: TGCAGTGCTCACAAAAACAGGCGAGGTTCCTACGAGCAGTACTTC.